Below, 10 T cell receptor beta chains from the same sample are listed, as sequenced in a study of Ad26.COV2.S vaccination and SARS-CoV-2 variants. Sample treatment: around 19 received Ad26.COV2.S at low or high dose, single or two shots; five or six received placebo; per-sample allocation not given. It was on day 63 after the first vaccine or placebo injection that samples were taken. TCRdb's table, derived via immunoSEQ multiplex PCR, lists solely in-frame clones and lacks some. The sample yields about 680,000 clones, 70% to 90% seen once. Sequencing used peripheral blood, obtained in a trial of Ad26.COV2.S vaccine versus placebo. The receptors here all came from a person between 18 and 59 years old who received the Ad26.COV2.S COVID-19 vaccine or a placebo.

This chain uses TRBV6-6 with TRBJ2-3; a weak D match, TRBD2 (5 bases). The CDR3 sequence is 13 residues long. V lost 8 bases, J lost 4 bases, and 13 bases lay in between. The V gene's germline CDR1 is MNHNY and CDR2 SVGAGI (reference sequence). The chain's CDR3 is CASCQRRADTQYF. The CDR3 DNA sequence: TGTGCCAGCTGCCAGCGGCGGGCAGATACGCAGTATTTT.

This rearrangement joins TRBV5-1 to TRBJ2-7; TRBD2 aligns across 7 bases. Germline trimming cut 0 bases from V and 5 bases from J; bases unmatched to any gene: 5. Germline CDR1 SGHRS, CDR2 YFSETQ. The CDR3 sequence is 14 residues long. The CDR3 protein is CASSLGQGGDEQYF. The CDR3 nucleotides are TGCGCCAGCAGCTTGGGCCAGGGAGGGGACGAGCAGTACTTC.

The genes are TRBV11-2 and TRBJ2-5, with D possibly matching TRBD1 (6 bases). The CDR3 totals 13 residues. Germline CDR1 and CDR2: SGHAT and FQNNGV. Deletions cut 4 bases from V and 2 bases from J, with 8 bases between. CDR3 sequence: CASSYGQQETQYF. Written as DNA, the CDR3 is TGTGCCAGCAGCTATGGACAGCAAGAGACCCAGTACTTC.

This rearrangement joins TRBV10-3 to TRBJ1-2, with D unresolved. V was cut by 5 bases and J by 5 bases, with 21 bases left in between. Germline V lookup: CDR1 ENHRY, CDR2 SYGVKD. This CDR3 has 16 amino acids. In DNA, the CDR3 is TGTGCCATCAGTCCCGCCGCCGGCTTTCTTTCGTATGGCTACACCTTC. Protein product: CAISPAAGFLSYGYTF.

The gene calls are TRBV19 and TRBJ1-2, with TRBD1 matching 7 bases. This CDR3 spans 14 amino acids. After removal of 7 bases from V and 8 bases from J, the junction contained 13 bases not matched to a gene. CDR1 and CDR2 (germline): LNHDA, SQIVND (reference sequence). The CDR3 DNA follows: TGTGCCAGTACTCTAGGAAAGGGGGCAGGGGGCTACACCTTC. This sequence encodes CASTLGKGAGGYTF.

This clone was counted a single time. This chain joins TRBV4-1 and TRBJ1-5, with D possibly matching TRBD1 (6 bases). The CDR3 runs 15 residues. Trimming took off 0 bases at V and 8 bases at J, with 14 bases between the two ends. Germline assignment: CDR1 MGHRA and CDR2 YSYEKL. The CDR3 reads CASSQERGGGEPQHF. The CDR3 coding sequence is TGCGCCAGCAGCCAAGAAAGGGGAGGGGGAGAGCCCCAGCATTTT.

The chain has TRBV27 and TRBJ2-1; TRBD1 or TRBD2 may be the D gene (5 bases each). The CDR3 sequence is 15 residues long. From germline, CDR1 is MNHEY and CDR2 SMNVEV (reference sequence). Trimming took off 1 base at V and 5 bases at J, with 12 bases between the two ends. This CDR3 reads CASSLLGTPDNEQFF. The CDR3, as DNA: TGTGCCAGCAGTTTATTAGGGACGCCAGACAATGAGCAGTTCTTC.

The chain employs TRBV19 and TRBJ2-2; no reliable D call. The CDR3 runs to 14 residues. V was shortened by 2 bases and J by 6 bases, with 10 bases between the two germline ends. CDR1 is LNHDA, CDR2 SQIVND, per germline (reference sequence). CDR3 protein: CASSIRPAAGELFF. CDR3 coding DNA: TGTGCCAGTAGTATAAGGCCAGCCGCCGGGGAGCTGTTTTTT.

This clone was observed a handful of times. V is TRBV10-2 and J is TRBJ1-6; no definite D call. The CDR3 spans 13 residues. Germline V gene lookup returns CDR1 WSHSY and CDR2 SAAADI. V was cut by 4 bases and J by 10 bases, with 11 bases left in between. The CDR3 nucleotides are TGCGCCAGCAGTGTCGGGCCGAAGTCACCCCTCCACTTT. Translating gives CASSVGPKSPLHF.

The chain is built from TRBV12-5 and TRBJ2-5; D is uncertain. The V end lost 1 base, the J end lost 4 bases, and 16 bases lay between the germline ends. This CDR3 contains 16 residues. Looked up from germline, CDR1 is LGHNT and CDR2 is FRNRAP. The CDR3: CASGLGSSSSRETQYF. The CDR3 region has the DNA TGTGCTAGTGGTTTGGGTAGTAGTAGTAGTAGAGAGACCCAGTACTTC.